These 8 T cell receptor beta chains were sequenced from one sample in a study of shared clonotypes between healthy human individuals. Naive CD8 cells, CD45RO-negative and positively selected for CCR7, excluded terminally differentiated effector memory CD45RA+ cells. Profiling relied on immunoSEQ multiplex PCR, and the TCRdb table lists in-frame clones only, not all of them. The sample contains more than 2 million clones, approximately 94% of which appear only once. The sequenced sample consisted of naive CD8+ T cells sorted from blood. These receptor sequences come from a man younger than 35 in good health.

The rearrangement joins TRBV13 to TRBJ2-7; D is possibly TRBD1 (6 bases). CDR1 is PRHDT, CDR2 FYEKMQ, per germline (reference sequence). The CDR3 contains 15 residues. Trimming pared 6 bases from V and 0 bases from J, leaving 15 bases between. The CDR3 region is CASSHDRMSSYEQYF. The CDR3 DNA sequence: TGTGCCAGCAGTCACGACAGGATGAGCTCCTACGAGCAGTACTTC.

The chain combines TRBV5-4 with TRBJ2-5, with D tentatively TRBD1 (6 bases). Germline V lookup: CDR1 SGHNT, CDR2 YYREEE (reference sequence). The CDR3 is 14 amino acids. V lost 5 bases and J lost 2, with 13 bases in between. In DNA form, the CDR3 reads TGTGCCAGCAGGAACCCGGGACAACAAGAGACCCAGTACTTC. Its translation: CASRNPGQQETQYF.

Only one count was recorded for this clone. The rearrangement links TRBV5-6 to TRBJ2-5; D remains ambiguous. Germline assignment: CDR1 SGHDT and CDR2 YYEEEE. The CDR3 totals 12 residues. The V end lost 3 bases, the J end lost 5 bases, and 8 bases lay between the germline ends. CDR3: CASSSLSETQYF. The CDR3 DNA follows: TGTGCCAGCAGCTCTCTGTCGGAGACCCAGTACTTC.

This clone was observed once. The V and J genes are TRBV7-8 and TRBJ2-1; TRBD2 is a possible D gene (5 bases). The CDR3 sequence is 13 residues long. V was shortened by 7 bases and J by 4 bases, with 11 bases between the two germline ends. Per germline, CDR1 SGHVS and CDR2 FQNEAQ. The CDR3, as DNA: TGTGCCAGCACCGCGGGCCTTTACAATGAGCAGTTCTTC. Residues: CASTAGLYNEQFF. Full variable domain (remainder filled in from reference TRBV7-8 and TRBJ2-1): GAGVSQSPRYKVAKRGQDVALRCDPISGHVSLFWYQQALGQGPEFLTYFQNEAQLDKSGLPSDRFFAERPEGSVSTLKIQRTQQEDSAVYLCASTAGLYNEQFFGPGTRLTVL.

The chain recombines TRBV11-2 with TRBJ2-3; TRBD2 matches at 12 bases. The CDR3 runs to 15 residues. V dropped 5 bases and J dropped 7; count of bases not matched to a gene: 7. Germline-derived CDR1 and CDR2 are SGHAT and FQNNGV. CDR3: CASSRGLAGNYTQYF. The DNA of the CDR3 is TGTGCCAGCAGCCGCGGACTAGCGGGAAACTATACGCAGTATTTT.

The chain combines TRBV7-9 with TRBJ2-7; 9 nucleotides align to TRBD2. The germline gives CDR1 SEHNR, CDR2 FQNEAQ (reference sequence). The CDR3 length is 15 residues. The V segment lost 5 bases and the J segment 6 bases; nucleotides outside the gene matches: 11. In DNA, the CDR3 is TGTGCCAGCAGCCCAGCCGGGACTAGCTCTGGCGAGCAGTACTTC. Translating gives CASSPAGTSSGEQYF.

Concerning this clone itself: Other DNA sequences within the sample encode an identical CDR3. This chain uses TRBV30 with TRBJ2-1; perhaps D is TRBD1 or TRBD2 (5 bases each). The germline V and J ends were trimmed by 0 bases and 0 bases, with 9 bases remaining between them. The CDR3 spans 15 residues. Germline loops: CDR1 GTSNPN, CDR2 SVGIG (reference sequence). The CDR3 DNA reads TGTGCCTGGAGTGTGGGGGATAGCTCCTACAATGAGCAGTTCTTC. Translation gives CAWSVGDSSYNEQFF.

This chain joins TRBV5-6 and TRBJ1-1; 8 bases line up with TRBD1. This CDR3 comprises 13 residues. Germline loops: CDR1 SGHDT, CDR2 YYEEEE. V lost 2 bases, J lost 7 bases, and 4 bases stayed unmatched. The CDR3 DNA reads TGTGCCAGCAGCTTTCCCGACAGGGGTGAAGCTTTCTTT. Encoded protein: CASSFPDRGEAFF.